Listed below are T cell receptor beta chains from one sample, sequenced in a study of T cell responses to AZD1222 COVID-19 vaccine. Only in-frame clones appear in the TCRdb table, and some are missing; sequencing was by immunoSEQ multiplex PCR. The sample has about 70,000 clones, 70% to 90% seen once; the top ten hold approximately 4.8%. The sample consisted of peripheral blood, taken 28 days after the second dose of the MenACWY control vaccine. These receptors originate from an adult who received the MenACWY meningococcal vaccine as a control. CDR3s include the opening cysteine and the closing phenylalanine or tryptophan. Fields, in order: clone size, V gene, J gene, D gene, CDR3 DNA, CDR3 protein. A D gene is named only where the DNA matches it firmly. A clone size is listed for some rows: how often the clone was seen (once, few, many), or a class if it is expanded.

-	TRBV27	TRBJ2-1	-	TGTGCCAGCAGTGGGTCCGGAGCCAGCTCCTACAATGAGCAGTTCTTC	CASSGSGASSYNEQFF
-	TRBV5-1	TRBJ1-5	-	TGCGCCAGCAGCTTGGGGGTAGGGGACCAGCCCCAGCATTTT	CASSLGVGDQPQHF
few	TRBV5-4	TRBJ1-6	-	TGTGCCAGCAGCTTGGGGGCGGGCTCCTATAATTCACCCCTCCACTTT	CASSLGAGSYNSPLHF
-	TRBV19	TRBJ2-7	TRBD2	TGTGCCACCAGTGGCCTAGCGGGGGCCCACGAGCAGTACTTC	CATSGLAGAHEQYF
-	TRBV6-5	TRBJ2-4	-	TGTGCCAGCAGTACTACCGACAGGGAGGAAAACATTCAGTACTTC	CASSTTDREENIQYF
once	TRBV4-2	TRBJ2-1	TRBD2	TGTGCCAGCAGCCAAGATCCCAGCGGGAGTATCTACAATGAGCAGTTCTTC	CASSQDPSGSIYNEQFF
-	TRBV20-1	TRBJ2-7	-	TGCAGTGCTAGTCTTTGGGCCCACGAGCAGTACTTC	CSASLWAHEQYF
-	TRBV6-2/TRBV6-3	TRBJ1-1	-	TGTGCCAGCAGTTATCACCGGGAGAGGGGCTACACTGAAGCTTTCTTT	CASSYHRERGYTEAFF
-	TRBV5-1	TRBJ2-1	TRBD2	TGCGCCAGCAGCTTTCGGGGGGACAATGAGCAGTTCTTC	CASSFRGDNEQFF
-	TRBV4-1	TRBJ1-1	TRBD1	TGCGCCAGCAGCCAAGAGTATGGACAGGCCGCACGAGCTTTCTTT	CASSQEYGQAARAFF
-	TRBV7-2	TRBJ2-7	TRBD2	TGTGCCAGCAGCTTACGGGTCCCTAGCGGGGGGACATACTACGAGCAGTACTTC	CASSLRVPSGGTYYEQYF
medium-sized	TRBV18	TRBJ1-5	TRBD1	TGTGCCAGCTCTCCCGACAGGGGCGACTACAATCAGCCCCAGCATTTT	CASSPDRGDYNQPQHF
-	TRBV28	TRBJ2-7	-	TGTGCCAGCAGTGGGCAGACCTACGAGCAGTACTTC	CASSGQTYEQYF
-	TRBV9	TRBJ2-1	TRBD2	TGTGCCAGCAGCCTAGGACTAGCTTTCAATGAGCAGTTCTTC	CASSLGLAFNEQFF
-	TRBV28	TRBJ2-7	TRBD2	TGTGCCAGCAGTTTAAGCGGGAGCCACGAGCAGTACTTC	CASSLSGSHEQYF
-	TRBV7-9	TRBJ2-7	-	TGTGCCAGCAGCTTGACAACTGAGGATACCTACTACGAGCAGTACTTC	CASSLTTEDTYYEQYF
-	TRBV27	TRBJ2-5	-	TGTGCCAGCAGTTTTAGCAGGGCTCAAGAGACCCAGTACTTC	CASSFSRAQETQYF
-	TRBV27	TRBJ2-1	-	TGTGCCAGCAGACCTCTAGCCCGAGTCAATGAGCAGTTCTTC	CASRPLARVNEQFF
once	TRBV3-1/TRBV3-2	TRBJ1-2	-	TGTGCCAGCAGCCAAGTTCTGGGAGGGTATGGCTACACCTTC	CASSQVLGGYGYTF
-	TRBV3-1/TRBV3-2	TRBJ1-1	-	TGTGCCAGCAGCCAAGGAGGAACAGACGTGAACACTGAAGCTTTCTTT	CASSQGGTDVNTEAFF
-	TRBV6-4	TRBJ2-3	TRBD2	TGTGCCAGCAGTGACTCGAGCGGGAGCCCAACAGATACGCAGTATTTT	CASSDSSGSPTDTQYF
-	TRBV7-3	TRBJ2-5	-	TGTGCCAGCAGCTCCCCGAGGGAACCAGAGACCCAGTACTTC	CASSSPREPETQYF
-	TRBV19	TRBJ1-4	TRBD1	TGTGCCAGCCAGGGGACAGCGGGTGAAAAACTGTTTTTT	CASQGTAGEKLFF
-	TRBV7-2	TRBJ2-7	-	TGTGCCAGCAGCTTAGCTGTCGAGCAGTACTTC	CASSLAVEQYF
once	TRBV7-7	TRBJ2-3	TRBD2	TGTGCTAGCAGCTTAGGACTAGCGGGAGAAGATACGCAGTATTTT	CASSLGLAGEDTQYF
-	TRBV6-5	TRBJ1-1	-	TGTGCCAGCAGCCTAAAATTCACAAGCACTGAAGCTTTCTTT	CASSLKFTSTEAFF
once	TRBV29-1	TRBJ2-7	TRBD2	TGCAGCGTTGAAGGGACTAGCGCCTACGAGCAGTACTTC	CSVEGTSAYEQYF
-	TRBV5-4	TRBJ2-1	-	TGTGCCAGCAGCTCCCATACCGGAAATGAGCAGTTCTTC	CASSSHTGNEQFF
-	TRBV5-1	TRBJ1-1	-	TGCGCCAGCAGCTTGACTCTCCTAGAGAACACTGAAGCTTTCTTT	CASSLTLLENTEAFF
-	TRBV4-3	TRBJ1-2	-	TGCGCCAGCAGCCAAGAGGTGGGTCGGGGTGGCTACACCTTC	CASSQEVGRGGYTF
-	TRBV27	TRBJ2-7	-	TGTGCCAGCAGTTTTGCCGGCGGGGAAACCTACGAGCAGTACTTC	CASSFAGGETYEQYF
-	TRBV6-5	TRBJ1-2	-	TGTGCCAGCAGTCGCTCGGGGTATGGCTACACCTTC	CASSRSGYGYTF
-	TRBV7-2	TRBJ1-6	TRBD1	TGTGCCAGCAGCTTAACCACGCCCGGGACAGCGTGGAATTCACCCCTCCACTTT	CASSLTTPGTAWNSPLHF
-	TRBV3-1/TRBV3-2	TRBJ1-1	-	TGTGCCAGCAGCCAAGGCCGCCGGGGCGGTGAAGCTTTCTTT	CASSQGRRGGEAFF
-	TRBV10-3	TRBJ1-4	-	TGTGCCATCAGTGAAAGGATAGGGGTATCTGAAAAACTGTTTTTT	CAISERIGVSEKLFF
-	TRBV15	TRBJ1-5	-	TGTGCCACCAGCACCAGGGAGGCCCATCAGCCCCAGCATTTT	CATSTREAHQPQHF
few	TRBV6-4	TRBJ1-1	-	TGTGCCAGCTCCCCCAGAGGGGACACTGAAGCTTTCTTT	CASSPRGDTEAFF
-	TRBV7-8	TRBJ1-1	-	TGTGCCAGCAGCCGAACAGCGGGTGACAGTGAAGCTTTCTTT	CASSRTAGDSEAFF
-	TRBV3-1/TRBV3-2	TRBJ2-5	-	TGTGCCAGCAGCCAAGCGTGGGAGGCGGCCCGGGAGACCCAGTACTTC	CASSQAWEAARETQYF
-	TRBV5-4	TRBJ1-2	TRBD1	TGTGCCAGCAGCTTCTCCGACAGGGTCCATGGCTACACCTTC	CASSFSDRVHGYTF
-	TRBV5-4	TRBJ1-2	-	TGTGCCAGCAGCTTGGGGGGAGAGAGCTATGGCTACACCTTC	CASSLGGESYGYTF
-	TRBV3-1/TRBV3-2	TRBJ2-6	TRBD2	TGTGCCAGCAGCCTGGGGACTAGCGGGAGTGGTGGGGCCAACGTCCTGACTTTC	CASSLGTSGSGGANVLTF
-	TRBV19	TRBJ1-5	-	TGTGCCAGTAGTATGCGAGTGAGGGACCGCAATCAGCCCCAGCATTTT	CASSMRVRDRNQPQHF
-	TRBV6-5	TRBJ2-3	-	TGTGCCAGCGAGGTCGGAGGGGCGGATACGCAGTATTTT	CASEVGGADTQYF
-	TRBV7-6	TRBJ1-3	-	TGTGCCAGCAGCTTACTAGGGCGCGGGCCTAGCTCTGGAAACACCATATATTTT	CASSLLGRGPSSGNTIYF
-	TRBV7-2	TRBJ1-4	-	TGTGCCAGCAGCTTAGGGGACGCGAAGGAAAAACTGTTTTTT	CASSLGDAKEKLFF
once	TRBV7-2	TRBJ1-2	-	TGTGCCAGCAGCTTGTGGGGAGGCGACTATGGCTACACCTTC	CASSLWGGDYGYTF
-	TRBV7-9	TRBJ1-1	-	TGTGCCAGCAGCCCGGGTGGGGGCACTGAAGCTTTCTTT	CASSPGGGTEAFF
-	TRBV2	TRBJ2-7	-	TGTGCCAGCGGGGGTACGGCCTACGAGCAGTACTTC	CASGGTAYEQYF
-	TRBV29-1	TRBJ1-4	TRBD1	TGCAGCGTTGTTGGACAGGGGAGGGAAAAACTGTTTTTT	CSVVGQGREKLFF
-	TRBV2	TRBJ2-7	-	TGTGCCAGCAGTGATAGGCAGGTCCCCTACGAGCAGTACTTC	CASSDRQVPYEQYF
-	TRBV11-2	TRBJ1-6	TRBD1	TGTGCCAGCAGCTTAACGGTCCCCCGTGGACAGGGCCCGAATTCACCCCTCCACTTT	CASSLTVPRGQGPNSPLHF
-	TRBV24-1	TRBJ1-4	-	TGTGCCACCAGTTGGACAGTTAGTAATGAAAAACTGTTTTTT	CATSWTVSNEKLFF
-	TRBV6-5	TRBJ1-1	TRBD1	TGTGCCAGCACGCAGGGGGTTGGCACTGAAGCTTTCTTT	CASTQGVGTEAFF
-	TRBV4-1	TRBJ2-3	-	TGCGCCAGCAGCCAAGGGGCGGGATTCGGCACAGATACGCAGTATTTT	CASSQGAGFGTDTQYF
-	TRBV11-1	TRBJ2-2	-	TGTGCCAGCAGCACACTAGGGGGCGGGGGTGCCGGGGAGCTGTTTTTT	CASSTLGGGGAGELFF
once	TRBV5-1	TRBJ2-2	TRBD1	TGCGCCAGCACTGGACAGGGAAGTTTGGACACCGGGGAGCTGTTTTTT	CASTGQGSLDTGELFF